The subject of this entry is one TCR beta chain. The antigen is undetermined. The sample holds other DNA sequences that translate to the same CDR3. Germline-derived CDR1 and CDR2 are SQVTM and ANQGSEA. The CDR3 covers 16 residues. Trimming cost V 1 base and J 5 bases; bases outside gene matches: 10. These data originate in a study of cytomegalovirus exposure and HLA in healthy donors. The wider study: The early release's HLA-typed donors yielded approximately 82 million unique TCRs.

Study-level findings and limits: Reported results showed that the classifier diagnosed cytomegalovirus status with high specificity and sensitivity.

This PCR relied on a set of 60 Vbeta primers and 13 Jbeta primers. In the source study's methods: Some 10 million of tens of millions of unique TCR beta chains were shared, per a later count. Libraries were prepared by immunoSEQ multiplex PCR; TCRdb keeps only in-frame clonotypes and omits some of them. Clone size and the V and J calls come from that table; the DNA yielded D and trimming. The sample lists 150,000 to 200,000 clones, about 84% seen once, with over 12% in the top ten. The chain is built from TRBV29-1 and TRBJ2-1; 8 bases agree with TRBD2. The clonotype was recovered from a woman between 25 and 40 years old in good health and CMV-seropositive. The material sequenced was PBMCs. The CDR3 nucleotides are TGCAGCGTTGAAGGAGGGCTAGCGGGTCTACACAATGAGCAGTTCTTC. Its translation is CSVEGGLAGLHNEQFF.